This TCR beta chain emerged from a study of blood T cell repertoires in COVID-19. Study background: There were acute and convalescent COVID-19 samples, and they came from the United States, Italy and Spain. PBMCs, B-cell-depleted T cells, or T cells provided the cDNA or gDNA that made up the material.

The germline gives CDR1 DFQATT, CDR2 SNEGSKA (reference sequence). J was trimmed by 6 bases and V by 3 bases; bases with no gene match: 9. The CDR3 extends over 15 amino acids. The repertoire was sequenced with immunoSEQ multiplex PCR; TCRdb's copy has only in-frame clones and lacks some. The sample lists 250,000 or so clones; around nine tenths were seen once. This receptor was obtained from a woman in her thirties or forties who had recovered from COVID-19. The rearrangement joins TRBV20-1 to TRBJ2-1; 9 bases align to TRBD2. Source material: peripheral blood. The CDR3: CSASRAGGPANEQFF. The DNA for the CDR3 is TGCAGTGCTAGTCGGGCGGGAGGGCCGGCCAATGAGCAGTTCTTC.